The rows below give T cell receptor beta chains drawn from one sample of a study of T-cell memory formation after mild COVID-19. TCRdb independently ran MiXCR on the 5' RACE reads; one entry per CDR3 protein. This sample has around 130,000 distinct CDR3 sequences, with approximately 5.9% found just once. Sequencing used PBMCs or a T cell subset sorted from them (not recorded which). These receptor sequences come from an adult woman who had mild COVID-19 (a few samples of this study predate the infection). Cell type and time point are not known. CDR3s leave out the opening cysteine and the closing phenylalanine or tryptophan.

CDR3 length	V gene	CDR3 protein
15	TRBV7-9	ASSLDGGREGMDTQY
13	TRBV5-5	ASSLVRISTDTQY
12	TRBV12-3/TRBV12-4	ASRLDTQNTEAF
12	TRBV2	ASSADRGPQPQH
14	TRBV12-5	ASGLVRAGRNYGYT
10	TRBV10-3	AISESTSKQF
9	TRBV30	AWSQTYEQY
13	TRBV18	ASSPPVRGIDGYT
14	TRBV6-5	ASSSPSTGKTGELF
13	TRBV7-8	ASSPGGGLGNEQF
13	TRBV5-1	ASSLAGQSSQPQH
10	TRBV5-1	ASSLEGYGYT
14	TRBV18	ASSPADRGRESPLH
13	TRBV5-6	ASIERGLIYNEQF
10	TRBV5-6	ASSRPTGLPF
12	TRBV29-1	SGRTGVSYNEQF
13	TRBV5-1	ASSSRGVVNTEAF